This entry is about one T cell receptor beta chain. CDR3 length equals 15 residues. Per germline, CDR1 MNHEY and CDR2 SMNVEV (reference sequence). V was pared by 6 bases and J by 2 bases, with 14 bases between. This entry comes from a study of blood T cell repertoires in COVID-19. Study summary: Samples came from the United States, Italy and Spain, spanning acute and convalescent COVID-19. Sample material is recorded as cDNA or gDNA derived from T cells, B-cell-depleted T cells, or PBMCs.

Per the study methods: Using reference gene primer amplification, nucleated cell counts were estimated. Produced via immunoSEQ multiplex PCR; TCRdb's table is partial and in-frame only. The V and J calls and the clone size are those of that table, but D and trimming were determined from the DNA. This sample has under 350,000 clones, with approximately 82% found just once. The origin of this receptor is a man in his 60s who had recovered from COVID-19. The chain links TRBV27 to TRBJ1-5; a possible D gene is TRBD1 (5 bases). The source material was peripheral blood. The chain's CDR3 is CASRLQGSGNQPQHF. The CDR3, as DNA: TGTGCCAGCAGGCTCCAGGGTTCGGGCAATCAGCCCCAGCATTTT.